A selection of T cell receptor beta chains follows, all from one sample in a study of CD8 T cells in ankylosing spondylitis. TCRdb reprocessed the 5' RACE reads via MiXCR and lists one record per CDR3 protein. The sample comprises hundreds of thousands of distinct CDR3 sequences, 12% of which are singletons, and roughly 0.51% rests with the top ten. Material for sequencing was blood, either unsorted or a sorted T cell fraction (not recorded which). The receptors shown here come from a male donor with ankylosing spondylitis. The CDR3 runs from the conserved cysteine through the conserved F or W.

j_call	v_call	cdr3_aa
TRBJ2-5	TRBV6-2/TRBV6-3	CASSYVAGSYQETQYF
TRBJ2-1	TRBV20-1	CSASRGAGGLTDNEQFF
TRBJ1-5	TRBV12-3/TRBV12-4	CASSLGSVMPQHF
TRBJ1-2	TRBV3-1	CASSHKGNYGYTF
TRBJ2-7	TRBV20-1	CSARDIASGTEYYEQYF
TRBJ2-7	TRBV27	CASSGFLRASPPYEQYF
TRBJ2-2	TRBV6-2/TRBV6-3	CASSYPSRAGVNTGELFF
TRBJ1-5	TRBV6-5	CASSYSRTTGPQPQHF
TRBJ2-3	TRBV3-1	CASSQVTSGADTQYF
TRBJ1-5	TRBV20-1	CSASGTAYSNQPQHF
TRBJ1-2	TRBV20-1	CSARVLSSGDGYTF
TRBJ2-1	TRBV20-1	CSALGPINEQFF
TRBJ2-1	TRBV29-1	CSVAGESYNEQFF
TRBJ1-1	TRBV27	CASSYVRGGEAFF
TRBJ2-7	TRBV5-1	CASSRGTQNGEQYF
TRBJ2-5	TRBV11-2	CASSSTVRFQETQYF
TRBJ2-1	TRBV4-3	CASSQTSGGYNEQFF
TRBJ2-7	TRBV27	CASSFSGRLGSYEQYF
TRBJ1-2	TRBV5-1	CASSSGPESGYTF
TRBJ2-1	TRBV5-1	CASSSLEGEQFF
TRBJ2-3	TRBV24-1	CATSARGSTDTQYF
TRBJ1-1	TRBV20-1	CSPFVDMNTEAFF
TRBJ2-1	TRBV5-5	CASSRQTTFSYNEQFF
TRBJ1-1	TRBV29-1	CSAGRRLNPGGNTEAFF
TRBJ1-3	TRBV20-1	CSAGGGNTIYF
TRBJ1-1	TRBV6-1	CASSEANTEAFF
TRBJ1-1	TRBV10-3	CAIEENLNTEAFF
TRBJ2-5	TRBV5-1	CASGGGDTETQYF
TRBJ1-5	TRBV15	CATSRDIWTGDQPQHF
TRBJ1-4	TRBV20-1	CSAREGANEKLFF
TRBJ1-2	TRBV28	CASRLQGLNGYTF
TRBJ1-1	TRBV6-5	CASSYGTGESEAFF
TRBJ2-2	TRBV5-1	CASSLYPTGELFF
TRBJ1-1	TRBV29-1	CSVLRDSGNTEAFF
TRBJ2-5	TRBV18	CASSPFAGIQETQYF
TRBJ2-3	TRBV4-3	CASSQAGFTDTQYF
TRBJ2-4	TRBV20-1	CSARSPGGRNIQYF
TRBJ1-1	TRBV28	CATKWATWAFF
TRBJ2-3	TRBV20-1	CSAAGDTDTQYF
TRBJ1-4	TRBV27	CASSSMGEKLFF